The table lists the clone carrying this TCR beta chain with a count of one. The data were produced by immunoSEQ multiplex PCR, yet TCRdb's version contains in-frame clones alone and is incomplete. Of approximately 60,000 clones in the sample, 85% to 95% were seen once. The data were obtained in a study of control samples from healthy donors and cancer patients. This CDR3 contains 15 residues. Germline-derived CDR1 and CDR2 are SGHRS and YFSETQ. The junction had 5 bases not matched to a gene; V was cut back by 4 bases and J by 0 bases. This chain connects TRBV5-1 to TRBJ1-1; 8 positions match TRBD1. The TCR originated in a man aged 25 to 40 with colorectal cancer. What was sequenced was PBMCs. CDR3 amino acids: CASSSRTGMNTEAFF. The DNA for the CDR3 is TGCGCCAGCAGCAGCCGGACAGGGATGAACACTGAAGCTTTCTTT.